Listed below are T cell receptor beta chains from one sample, sequenced in a study of cytomegalovirus exposure and HLA in healthy donors. Repertoires were generated with immunoSEQ multiplex PCR, while TCRdb's copy carries only in-frame clones and drops some. The data contain roughly 140,000 clones, more than 75% of them singletons. The sample comprised PBMCs. The receptors here all came from a man between 18 and 29 years old in good health and CMV-seronegative. Each CDR3 is given with its conserved first and last residue. D genes are given only for firm matches. Where a row states a size, it is once, few, many or the class of an expanded clone; other rows omit it.

size,J,V,D,CDR3,DNA
-,TRBJ1-6,TRBV5-4,TRBD1,CASSQTGLSPLHF,TGTGCCAGCAGCCAGACAGGGCTCTCACCCCTCCACTTT
once,TRBJ1-2,TRBV30,-,CAWRGGGDNLRYGYTF,TGTGCCTGGAGGGGAGGGGGGGACAACCTGCGCTATGGCTACACCTTC
-,TRBJ2-7,TRBV30,TRBD2,CAWKWGGYEQYF,TGTGCCTGGAAGTGGGGGGGATACGAGCAGTACTTC
-,TRBJ1-2,TRBV28,TRBD1,CASSPYWGQGNYGYTF,TGTGCCAGCAGTCCGTATTGGGGACAGGGGAACTATGGCTACACCTTC
few,TRBJ2-5,TRBV23-1,TRBD1,CASSRGQGEGTQYF,TGCGCCAGCAGTCGAGGACAGGGGGAAGGGACCCAGTACTTC
-,TRBJ1-5,TRBV18,TRBD1,CASSTQGARNQPQHF,TGTGCCAGCTCAACACAGGGGGCTCGGAATCAGCCCCAGCATTTT
few,TRBJ2-5,TRBV6-6,-,CASSFPEETQYF,TGTGCCAGCAGTTTCCCCGAAGAGACCCAGTACTTC
-,TRBJ2-1,TRBV10-3,TRBD2,CAISEPLAGGVYNEQFF,TGTGCCATCAGTGAGCCCCTAGCGGGAGGAGTTTACAATGAGCAGTTCTTC
few,TRBJ2-5,TRBV7-9,TRBD2,CASSLFGGEEETQYF,TGTGCCAGCAGCTTATTCGGGGGGGAGGAGGAGACCCAGTACTTC
-,TRBJ2-5,TRBV5-4,TRBD2,CASSYAGTSRRETQYF,TGTGCCAGCAGTTACGCCGGGACTAGCAGGAGAGAGACCCAGTACTTC
-,TRBJ2-2,TRBV7-2,-,CASSPDRNTGELFF,TGTGCCAGCAGCCCGGACAGAAACACCGGGGAGCTGTTTTTT
-,TRBJ1-1,TRBV6-1,-,CASSRGGGSTEAFF,TGTGCCAGCAGCAGAGGGGGGGGGAGCACTGAAGCTTTCTTT
-,TRBJ2-7,TRBV18,TRBD1,CASSPPGTVLVGEQYF,TGTGCCAGCTCACCACCCGGGACAGTTCTTGTGGGGGAGCAGTACTTC
-,TRBJ1-5,TRBV7-9,-,CASSLSGIVGNQPQHF,TGTGCCAGCAGCTTATCAGGTATAGTGGGCAATCAGCCCCAGCATTTT
-,TRBJ2-3,TRBV5-4,-,CASSLAPGGTDTQYF,TGTGCCAGCAGCTTGGCCCCGGGGGGCACAGATACGCAGTATTTT
-,TRBJ2-7,TRBV10-1,-,CASSPSQGAGHEQYF,TGCGCCAGCAGTCCCTCACAGGGAGCAGGCCACGAGCAGTACTTC
-,TRBJ2-5,TRBV5-6,-,CASSLGRGIGQETQYF,TGTGCCAGCAGCTTGGGGAGGGGAATCGGCCAAGAGACCCAGTACTTC
-,TRBJ1-2,TRBV28,-,CASSLTSGIVGYTF,TGTGCCAGCAGTTTAACGTCAGGGATAGTAGGCTACACCTTC
-,TRBJ1-1,TRBV27,TRBD1,CASSLHGQGPEAFF,TGTGCCAGCAGTTTGCACGGACAGGGCCCTGAAGCTTTCTTT
-,TRBJ1-1,TRBV6-5,-,CASTEQGMNTEAFF,TGTGCCAGCACCGAACAGGGCATGAACACTGAAGCTTTCTTT
-,TRBJ2-3,TRBV4-2,TRBD2,CASSQSLAGGLSTDTQYF,TGTGCCAGCAGCCAATCCCTAGCGGGGGGGCTCAGCACAGATACGCAGTATTTT
-,TRBJ2-4,TRBV27,-,CASSLRGSVKNIQYF,TGTGCCAGCAGTCTCCGGGGGTCGGTCAAAAACATTCAGTACTTC
-,TRBJ2-1,TRBV2,-,CASSVDIGSYNEQFF,TGTGCCAGCAGTGTAGACATTGGCTCCTACAATGAGCAGTTCTTC
-,TRBJ2-7,TRBV7-6,-,CASSPSGDEQYF,TGTGCCAGCAGCCCATCGGGGGACGAGCAGTACTTC
-,TRBJ2-1,TRBV7-2,-,CASSLLSGGDPAYEQFF,TGTGCCAGCAGCTTATTGTCGGGCGGGGACCCCGCTTATGAGCAGTTCTTC
-,TRBJ2-1,TRBV21-1,-,CASSNVSRLAVLNEQFF,TGTGCCAGCAGCAATGTCTCTAGACTAGCGGTCTTGAATGAGCAGTTCTTC
-,TRBJ2-7,TRBV28,TRBD1,CASRTGGTQDEQYF,TGTGCCAGCAGGACAGGGGGGACTCAGGACGAGCAGTACTTC
-,TRBJ2-5,TRBV19,TRBD1,CASKPGTGAETQYF,TGTGCCAGTAAACCCGGGACAGGGGCAGAGACCCAGTACTTC
few,TRBJ2-1,TRBV7-3,TRBD2,CASSLGPGLAGNEQFF,TGTGCCAGCAGCCTCGGCCCAGGACTAGCGGGCAATGAGCAGTTCTTC
-,TRBJ1-3,TRBV5-1,-,CASSLDRASGNTIYF,TGCGCCAGCAGCTTGGACAGGGCCTCCGGAAACACCATATATTTT
-,TRBJ2-5,TRBV2,TRBD1,CASRPGLTGRRETQYF,TGTGCCAGCAGACCTGGGTTGACAGGGCGGAGGGAGACCCAGTACTTC
-,TRBJ1-2,TRBV7-2,-,CASSPRDGGSYGYTF,TGTGCCAGCAGCCCCCGGGACGGGGGTTCCTATGGCTACACCTTC
-,TRBJ2-1,TRBV19,-,CASSIRAPDEQFF,TGTGCCAGTAGTATTCGAGCGCCGGATGAGCAGTTCTTC
-,TRBJ2-2,TRBV25-1,TRBD2,CASSESPSGGVNTGELFF,TGTGCCAGCAGTGAATCCCCTAGCGGGGGGGTGAACACCGGGGAGCTGTTTTTT
-,TRBJ1-5,TRBV19,-,CASQEGYQPQHF,TGTGCCAGCCAGGAGGGATATCAGCCCCAGCATTTT
-,TRBJ2-3,TRBV19,TRBD1,CASSMRDRGMLGTDTQYF,TGTGCCAGTAGTATGCGGGACAGGGGGATGTTGGGCACAGATACGCAGTATTTT
-,TRBJ1-1,TRBV29-1,-,CSPARSTEAFF,TGCAGCCCCGCTCGGAGCACTGAAGCTTTCTTT
-,TRBJ2-7,TRBV27,TRBD1,CASSTGTGSYEQYF,TGTGCCAGCAGTACAGGGACAGGCTCCTACGAGCAGTACTTC
-,TRBJ2-7,TRBV2,TRBD2,CASSEGYGGVSYEQYF,TGTGCCAGCAGTGAAGGGTACGGGGGGGTCTCCTACGAGCAGTACTTC
-,TRBJ1-2,TRBV27,TRBD1,CASRILGGTGRDYGYTF,TGTGCCAGCCGAATTTTAGGTGGGACAGGGAGGGACTATGGCTACACCTTC
-,TRBJ2-3,TRBV9,TRBD2,CASTRTPGLAGGHTDTQYF,TGTGCCAGCACTCGAACACCGGGACTAGCGGGGGGGCACACAGATACGCAGTATTTT
-,TRBJ1-5,TRBV2,TRBD1,CASSESRQGWHQPQHF,TGTGCCAGCAGTGAATCGAGACAGGGGTGGCATCAGCCCCAGCATTTT
-,TRBJ1-4,TRBV6-1,TRBD1,CASSPWGQDREKLFF,TGTGCCAGCAGCCCCTGGGGACAGGATCGGGAAAAACTGTTTTTT
-,TRBJ2-5,TRBV28,-,CASTSGNQETQYF,TGTGCCAGCACCTCAGGGAATCAAGAGACCCAGTACTTC
-,TRBJ2-3,TRBV29-1,-,CSVEDRFATLTDTQYF,TGCAGCGTTGAAGATCGGTTCGCGACTCTCACGGATACGCAGTATTTT
-,TRBJ2-1,TRBV19,-,CASSIEPRGLGYNEQFF,TGTGCCAGTAGTATAGAACCTAGAGGGCTGGGCTACAATGAGCAGTTCTTC
-,TRBJ2-5,TRBV28,TRBD2,CASSYSGRSGGETQYF,TGTGCCAGCAGTTATAGCGGGAGGTCTGGGGGAGAGACCCAGTACTTC
-,TRBJ1-3,TRBV2,-,CASRADNRLSGNTIYF,TGTGCCAGCAGAGCCGACAACCGTCTCTCTGGAAACACCATATATTTT
-,TRBJ1-2,TRBV5-1,-,CASSLDLANYGYTF,TGCGCCAGCAGCTTGGACCTAGCTAACTATGGCTACACCTTC
-,TRBJ1-1,TRBV5-4,TRBD1,CASSSTGVPEAFF,TGTGCCAGCAGCTCGACAGGGGTCCCTGAAGCTTTCTTT
-,TRBJ1-6,TRBV5-1,-,CASSGPNSPLHF,TGCGCCAGCAGTGGGCCAAATTCACCCCTCCACTTT